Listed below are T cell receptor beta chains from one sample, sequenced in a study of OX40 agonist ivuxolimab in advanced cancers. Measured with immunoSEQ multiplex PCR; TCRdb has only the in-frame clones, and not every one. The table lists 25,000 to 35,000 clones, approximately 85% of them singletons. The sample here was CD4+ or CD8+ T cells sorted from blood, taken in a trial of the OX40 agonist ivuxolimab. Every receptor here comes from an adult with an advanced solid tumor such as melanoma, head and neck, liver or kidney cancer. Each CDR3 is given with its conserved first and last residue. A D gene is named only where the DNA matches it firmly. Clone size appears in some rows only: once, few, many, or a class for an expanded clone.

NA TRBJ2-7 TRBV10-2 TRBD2 TGCGCCAGCTCAGGACTAGCGGGGGTCTACGAGCAGTACTTC CASSGLAGVYEQYF
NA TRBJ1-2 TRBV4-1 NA TGCGCCAGCAGCCAAACCCGGACGGCAAACTATGGCTACACCTTC CASSQTRTANYGYTF
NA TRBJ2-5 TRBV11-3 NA TGTGCCAGCAAACAGGACGGTGGCCAAGAGACCCAGTACTTC CASKQDGGQETQYF
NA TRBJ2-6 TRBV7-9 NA TGTGCCAGCAGCCTGAGCGCAGGGACCTCTGGGGCCAACGTCCTGACTTTC CASSLSAGTSGANVLTF
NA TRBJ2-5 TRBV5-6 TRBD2 TGTGCCAGCAGCTCGCTAGCGGGACAAGAGACCCAGTACTTC CASSSLAGQETQYF
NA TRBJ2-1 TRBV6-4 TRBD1 TGTGCCAGCAGTGACTCGGGCAGGGGGCATGAGCAGTTCTTC CASSDSGRGHEQFF
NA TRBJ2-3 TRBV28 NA TGTGCCAGCCCCGGTGAAGGCGGTACGCAGTATTTT CASPGEGGTQYF
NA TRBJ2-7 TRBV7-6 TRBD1 TGTGCCAGCAGCTACGGGACAGGGGATTCCTACGAGCAGTACTTC CASSYGTGDSYEQYF
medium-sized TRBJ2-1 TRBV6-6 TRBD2 TGTGCCAGCAGGATCGGGAGGGGCAATGAGCAGTTCTTC CASRIGRGNEQFF
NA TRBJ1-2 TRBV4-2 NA TGTGCCAGCAGCCAAGATCCCGATGGAAAAGGGGCGCAAGGCTACACCTTC CASSQDPDGKGAQGYTF
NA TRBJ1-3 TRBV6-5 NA TGTGCCAGCAGTTACGACTACGGAAACACCATATATTTT CASSYDYGNTIYF
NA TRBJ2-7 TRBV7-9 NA TGTGCCAGCAGCCCCGCCCGACCAGGACTGAGCTCCTACGAGCAGTACTTC CASSPARPGLSSYEQYF
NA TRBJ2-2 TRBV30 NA TGTGCCCAAAACACAGGGGGGGACGCCGGGGAGCTGTTTTTT CAQNTGGDAGELFF
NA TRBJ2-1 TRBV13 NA TGTGCCAGCAGCTTAGTCTCCGTCTACAATGAGCAGTTCTTC CASSLVSVYNEQFF
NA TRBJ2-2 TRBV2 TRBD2 TGTGCCAGCATCAGTCTGACGGGAGGGGGTACCGAGGAGCTGTTTTTT CASISLTGGGTEELFF
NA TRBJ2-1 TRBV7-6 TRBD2 TGTGCCAGCAGCGCAGGACTAGCAGATTACAATGAGCAGTTCTTC CASSAGLADYNEQFF
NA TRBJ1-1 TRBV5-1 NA TGCGCCAGCAGCTTGGTCGGAGATGTGAACACTGAAGCTTTCTTT CASSLVGDVNTEAFF
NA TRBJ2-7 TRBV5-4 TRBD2 TGTGCCAGCAGCCCAGGACTAGCGGGAGGGCACGAGCAGTACTTC CASSPGLAGGHEQYF
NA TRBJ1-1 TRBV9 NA TGTGCCAGCAGCGTAGTAGGGACTGGGAACACTGAAGCTTTCTTT CASSVVGTGNTEAFF
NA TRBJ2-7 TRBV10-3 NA TGTGCCATCAGTGAACGTAGTTTCTACGAGCAGTACTTC CAISERSFYEQYF
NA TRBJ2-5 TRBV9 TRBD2 TGTGCCAGCAGCGCGAGCGGGATCAGTAGAGAGACCCAGTACTTC CASSASGISRETQYF
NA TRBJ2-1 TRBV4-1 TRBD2 TGCGCCAGCAGCCAAGATCTACTAGCGGGAACCTACAATGAGCAGTTCTTC CASSQDLLAGTYNEQFF
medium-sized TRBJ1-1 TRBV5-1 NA TGCGCCAGCAGCCTGGCCGGGGGCTACACTGAAGCTTTCTTT CASSLAGGYTEAFF
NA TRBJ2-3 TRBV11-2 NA TGTGCCAGCAGCTCTCAGGGGATAACAGATACGCAGTATTTT CASSSQGITDTQYF
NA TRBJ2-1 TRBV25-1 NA TGTGCCAGCAGCCCTAGCACAAATGAGCAGTTCTTC CASSPSTNEQFF
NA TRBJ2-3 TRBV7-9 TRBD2 TGTGCCAGCAGCGACCGGACTAGCGGGAGGGTTCCAGATACGCAGTATTTT CASSDRTSGRVPDTQYF
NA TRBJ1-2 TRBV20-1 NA TGCAGTGCTAGAGATTTCGGGGGCTACACCTTC CSARDFGGYTF
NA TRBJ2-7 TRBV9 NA TGTGCCAGCACCGCCGGGAGCAACTCCTACGAGCAGTACTTC CASTAGSNSYEQYF
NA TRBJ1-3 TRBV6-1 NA TGTGCCAGCAGTGAAGCGGGGGGAACTGGAAACACCATATATTTT CASSEAGGTGNTIYF
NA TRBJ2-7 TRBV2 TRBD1 TGTGCCAGCCTAAGGGACAGGAGTAAGCAGTACTTC CASLRDRSKQYF
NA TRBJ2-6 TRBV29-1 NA TGCAGCGTTGTCAGAGCTTCTGGGGCCAACGTCCTGACTTTC CSVVRASGANVLTF
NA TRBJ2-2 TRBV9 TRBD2 TGTGCCAGCAGCCCTGGGACTAGCACTTCGAACACCGGGGAGCTGTTTTTT CASSPGTSTSNTGELFF
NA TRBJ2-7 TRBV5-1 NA TGCGCCAGCAGCTTGGCCGGAGTTAGAGCGGGCGTGGCCTACGAGCAGTACTTC CASSLAGVRAGVAYEQYF
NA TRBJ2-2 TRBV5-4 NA TGTGCCAGCAGCTTGCGTAAGCTCTCCGGGGAGCTGTTTTTT CASSLRKLSGELFF
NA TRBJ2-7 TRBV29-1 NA TGCAGCGTTGAGGGCGACATCGCCTACGAGCAGTACTTC CSVEGDIAYEQYF
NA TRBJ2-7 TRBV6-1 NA TGTGCCAGCAGTGATCGATTTCAGGTTGGCGAGCAGTACTTC CASSDRFQVGEQYF
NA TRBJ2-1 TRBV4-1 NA TGCGCCAGCAGCCAAGCGGGAGACTCCTACAATGAGCAGTTCTTC CASSQAGDSYNEQFF
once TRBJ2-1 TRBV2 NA TGTGCCAGCAGTGGACAGACCCGCAATGAGCAGTTCTTC CASSGQTRNEQFF
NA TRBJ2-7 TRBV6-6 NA TGTGCCAGCAGTTACTCTGGGCCTCTAGACGAGCAGTACTTC CASSYSGPLDEQYF
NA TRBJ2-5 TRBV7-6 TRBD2 TGTGCCAGCAAAGGGCGGGGGGGTAAGGAGACCCAGTACTTC CASKGRGGKETQYF
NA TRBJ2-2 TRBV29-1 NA TGCAGCGTTGAAGGGGGGGACATAGGGAACACCGGGGAGCTGTTTTTT CSVEGGDIGNTGELFF
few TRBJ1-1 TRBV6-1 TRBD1 TGTGCCAGCAGCCAGGGACAGATCACTGAAGCTTTCTTT CASSQGQITEAFF
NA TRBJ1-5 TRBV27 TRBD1 TGTGCCAGCAGGAGGACAGGCAATAGCAATCAGCCCCAGCATTTT CASRRTGNSNQPQHF
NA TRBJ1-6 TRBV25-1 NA TGTGCCAGCAGTGCTACAGACAGCTTCCATAATTCACCCCTCCACTTT CASSATDSFHNSPLHF
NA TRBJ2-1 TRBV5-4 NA TGTGCCAGCAGCGGGGGACCCGGGGTCATCAGTGAGCAGTTCTTC CASSGGPGVISEQFF
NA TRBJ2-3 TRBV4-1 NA TGCGCCAGCAGCCAAGATCGGTCCCGCACAGATACGCAGTATTTT CASSQDRSRTDTQYF
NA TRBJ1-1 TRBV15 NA TGTGCCACCAGCAGCCTTGGACCTGAAGCTTTCTTT CATSSLGPEAFF
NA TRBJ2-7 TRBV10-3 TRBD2 TGTGCCATCAATTTATCCGGGACTAGCGGGGACGAGCAGTACTTC CAINLSGTSGDEQYF
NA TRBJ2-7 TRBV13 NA TGTGCCAGCAGCTCGCTACAAATCTCCTACGAGCAGTACTTC CASSSLQISYEQYF
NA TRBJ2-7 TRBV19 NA TGTGCCAGTAGTCCCTGGGGGCAGGGGAGCTCCTACGAGCAGTACTTC CASSPWGQGSSYEQYF
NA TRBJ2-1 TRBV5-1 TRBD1 TGCGCCAGCAGCTTCAGAACAGGGGTCTCTTACAATGAGCAGTTCTTC CASSFRTGVSYNEQFF